These 31 T cell receptor beta chains originate from one sample sequenced in a study of molecular identifiers for immune sequencing clone quantification. One entry per CDR3 protein, called by TCRdb with MiXCR from the PCR reads. Of about 500,000 distinct CDR3 sequences in the sample, 20% to 25% are singletons; the top ten hold 0.7% to 1%. Specimen: naive CD8+ T cells from blood, with Jurkat cell RNA spiked in. Subset described: FACS-sorted CD8+CD4-CCR7+CD45RA+ naive T cells. All receptors derive from a human donor in good health. Some libraries in this study had Jurkat cell RNA spiked in.

CDR3 loop: CASSTGQGRETQYF. The CDR3 region has the DNA TGTGCCAGCAGTACCGGACAGGGCAGGGAGACCCAGTACTTC. This chain links TRBV27 with TRBJ2-5, with TRBD1 identical over 8 bases. The V and J ends lost 5 bases and 5 bases, in that order; junction bases with no gene match: 7. This CDR3 is 14 amino acids long. Germline CDR1 and CDR2: MNHEY and SMNVEV (reference sequence).

A note on this clonotype: One end of the junction is discordant with germline, which a read error may explain. This chain joins TRBV7-9 and TRBJ2-7; D possibly corresponds to TRBD2 (6 bases). The CDR3 has 17 amino acids. The germline V gene has CDR1 SEHNR and CDR2 FQNEAQ (reference sequence). The CDR3 sequence: CASSVLVGGARSYEQHF. CDR3 in DNA: TGTGCCAGCAGCGTCCTAGTAGGAGGGGCGAGGTCCTACGAGCAGCACTTC.

The chain carries TRBV7-4 and TRBJ2-7, with 10 bases aligning to TRBD1. The junction had 13 bases not matched to a gene; V was cut back by 5 bases and J by 9 bases. The CDR3 runs to 15 residues. From germline, CDR1 is SGHVT and CDR2 SQSDAQ. The CDR3 loop reads CASSLRTGGPGGQYF. DNA for the CDR3: TGTGCCAGCAGCCTACGGACAGGGGGGCCCGGTGGGCAGTACTTC.

This clonotype was counted between two and nine times. The V and J genes are TRBV14 and TRBJ2-1, with D unclear. Trimming pared 4 bases from V and 6 bases from J, leaving 7 bases between. The CDR3 has 12 residues. Germline CDR1 reads SGHDN; CDR2 reads FVKESK. CDR3 bases: TGTGCCAGCAGCCCAACAATCAATGAGCAGTTCTTC. This encodes CASSPTINEQFF.

Note on this clonotype: A much larger clonotype is one base distant, so this may be a read error. The J gene is TRBJ2-1, the V gene TRBV5-6, with TRBD2 matching 9 bases. Germline CDR1 SGHDT, CDR2 YYEEEE. This CDR3 is built from 16 residues. The CDR3 bases are TGTGCCAGCGGCTTGGTGCGGGGGGGTACCTACAATGAGCAGTTCTTC. Its translation is CASGLVRGGTYNEQFF.

This clonotype was found a few times. The chain links TRBV24-1 to TRBJ2-7, with D perhaps matching TRBD1 (6 bases). The germline V gene encodes CDR1 KGHDR and CDR2 SFDVKD. Trimming removed 3 bases at V and 0 bases at J, with 23 bases between. The CDR3 is made up of 19 amino acids. The CDR3 nucleotides are TGTGCCACCAGTGATCGCCGTCGACAGGTCGTGAGGAGCTCCTACGAGCAGTACTTC. Translated: CATSDRRRQVVRSSYEQYF.

This sequence joins TRBV27 and TRBJ1-5; D may be TRBD1 (6 bases). V was cut by 8 bases and J by 4 bases, with 15 bases left in between. CDR1 and CDR2 (germline): MNHEY, SMNVEV (reference sequence). There are 14 residues in the CDR3. In DNA, the CDR3 is TGTGCCAGCCGCCCCCTCGGACAGAATCAGCCCCAGCATTTT. Translating gives CASRPLGQNQPQHF.

This clonotype was detected ten times or more. The chain carries TRBV19 and TRBJ2-2; possibly TRBD2 for D (5 bases). V lost 5 bases to trimming and J lost 4 bases, with 11 bases between them. The V gene's germline CDR1 is LNHDA and CDR2 SQIVND (reference sequence). This CDR3 contains 14 residues. The CDR3 loop is CASSPFGVTGELFF. CDR3 DNA: TGTGCCAGTAGTCCTTTCGGGGTCACCGGGGAGCTGTTTTTT.

This clonotype was seen at least ten times. The chain is built from TRBV29-1 and TRBJ2-4; D uncertain. The V end was cut by 6 bases, the J end by 0 bases, with 9 bases between. The CDR3 runs to 13 residues. The germline gives CDR1 SQVTM, CDR2 ANQGSEA. The CDR3 coding sequence is TGCAGCGTCGTAACGGTAGCCAAAAACATTCAGTACTTC. Translated: CSVVTVAKNIQYF.

In this sample, this clonotype turned up many times. The gene calls are TRBV7-9 and TRBJ2-7; D could derive from TRBD1 or TRBD2 (6 bases each). Trimming left V 8 bases short and J 6 bases short, with 14 bases between. Looked up from germline, CDR1 is SEHNR and CDR2 is FQNEAQ (reference sequence). This CDR3 spans 12 amino acids. The CDR3 loop reads CASRDTGAEQYF. The CDR3 DNA sequence: TGTGCCAGCCGGGACACGGGGGCCGAGCAGTACTTC.

This clonotype was found once. The junction and the germline gene differ at one end; a read error may be behind it. The CDR3 region is CASSPGAQPRHF. As DNA, the CDR3 is TGTGCCAGCAGTCCCGGGGCCCAGCCCCGGCATTTT. The V call is TRBV28, the J call TRBJ1-5; the D gene is possibly TRBD1 (5 bases). The CDR3 is 12 amino acids. Germline CDR1 MDHEN, CDR2 SYDVKM.

This clonotype was recorded a few times. The chain recombines TRBV7-9 with TRBJ1-2; D call uncertain. The germline V gene encodes CDR1 SEHNR and CDR2 FQNEAQ (reference sequence). V was pared by 1 base and J by 3 bases, with 6 bases between. The CDR3 extends over 13 amino acids. In DNA, the CDR3 is TGTGCCAGCAGCTTAGGACGGGACTATGGCTACACCTTC. This translates into CASSLGRDYGYTF.

V is TRBV6-5 and J is TRBJ2-1, with no clear D. Per the germline V gene, CDR1 is MNHEY and CDR2 is SVGAGI. V gave up 6 bases and J gave up 3 bases, with 9 bases separating them. The CDR3 covers 13 residues. The CDR3 here is CASRPPDYNEQFF. Written as DNA, the CDR3 is TGTGCCAGCAGGCCTCCGGACTACAATGAGCAGTTCTTC.

This clonotype was detected only once. The chain uses TRBV7-9 and TRBJ2-7; D is ambiguous. The V gene lost 0 bases and the J gene lost 1 base, with 16 bases spanning the gap. Germline CDR1 and CDR2: SEHNR and FQNEAQ (reference sequence). The CDR3 contains 17 residues. In nucleotides, the CDR3 is TGTGCCAGCAGCTTAGCGAAGGCAGGACGAGAGTCCTACGAGCAGTACTTC. Translation: CASSLAKAGRESYEQYF.

In its sample, this clonotype was seen many times. This rearrangement joins TRBV19 to TRBJ2-7; a possible D gene is TRBD2 (6 bases). Trimming removed 5 bases at V and 3 bases at J, with 17 bases between. This CDR3 is built from 15 residues. CDR1 is LNHDA, CDR2 SQIVND, per germline (reference sequence). CDR3 region: CASSGAPGTVYEQYF. The CDR3 DNA reads as TGTGCCAGTAGTGGAGCCCCCGGGACTGTCTACGAGCAGTACTTC.

This clonotype occurred many times. This chain connects TRBV4-1 to TRBJ1-3, with a tentative D call TRBD1 (6 bases). Trimming removed 3 bases from V and 4 bases from J, with 7 bases in between. Germline assignment: CDR1 MGHRA and CDR2 YSYEKL. The CDR3 has 13 amino acids. CDR3 in amino acids: CASSHDRGNTIYF. The CDR3 bases are TGCGCCAGCAGCCACGACAGGGGAAACACCATATATTTT.

The rearrangement links TRBV20-1 to TRBJ2-7; 7 bases are shared with TRBD2. V shed 6 bases and J 2 bases; nucleotides not matched to a gene: 7. The germline gives CDR1 DFQATT, CDR2 SNEGSKA (reference sequence). There are 13 residues in the CDR3. The CDR3 sequence: CSAPLAETYEQYF. The CDR3 DNA sequence: TGCAGTGCCCCCCTAGCGGAAACCTACGAGCAGTACTTC.

This clonotype was counted ten times or more. The V and J genes are TRBV4-3 and TRBJ2-3; no firm D call. In germline, CDR1 is LGHNA, CDR2 YSLEER. This CDR3 is built from 13 residues. Trimming cost V 1 base and J 4 bases, with 6 bases left between them. The CDR3 bases are TGCGCCAGCAGCCAAGTTAGGCCAGATACGCAGTATTTT. This sequence encodes CASSQVRPDTQYF.

This clonotype was seen only a few times. The V gene is TRBV19, the J gene TRBJ2-1; D is unclear. Trimming removed 9 bases from V and 5 bases from J, with 14 bases in between. CDR1 is LNHDA and CDR2 is SQIVND in the germline V gene (reference sequence). The CDR3 totals 13 residues. CDR3: CASTTSWNNEQFF. The CDR3, as DNA: TGTGCCAGCACCACCTCATGGAACAATGAGCAGTTCTTC.

This clonotype occurred a few times. The rearrangement uses TRBV4-3 and TRBJ2-3; no reliable D call. CDR1 and CDR2 from the germline V gene are LGHNA and YSLEER. The germline V and J ends were trimmed by 1 base and 4 bases, with 18 bases remaining between them. The CDR3 totals 17 residues. The CDR3 DNA reads TGCGCCAGCAGCCAAGTCGGCGGCTTGGGCCTCGCAGATACGCAGTATTTT. Translation gives CASSQVGGLGLADTQYF.

The chain employs TRBV29-1 and TRBJ2-7; a weak D match, TRBD1 (5 bases). Germline V gene data show CDR1 as SQVTM and CDR2 as ANQGSEA. The CDR3 is 15 residues long. Trimming stripped 1 base from V and 0 bases from J, with 13 bases between. This CDR3 is CSVEGADKSSYEQYF. CDR3 sequence (DNA): TGCAGCGTTGAAGGTGCGGACAAGAGCTCCTACGAGCAGTACTTC.

In its sample, this clonotype was seen many times. The chain employs TRBV11-2 and TRBJ2-5; D gene unclear. V dropped 5 bases and J dropped 5 bases, with 12 bases sitting between them. Germline CDR1 reads SGHAT; CDR2 reads FQNNGV. The CDR3 runs to 13 residues. The CDR3 region is CASSPPDFETQYF. CDR3 DNA sequence: TGTGCCAGCAGCCCCCCCGATTTCGAGACCCAGTACTTC.

About this clonotype: A clone one base away is much larger, so this may be a read error. This sequence joins TRBV18 and TRBJ2-3; 7 bases are a match to TRBD2. This CDR3 spans 13 amino acids. CDR1 and CDR2 from the germline V gene are KGHSH and LQKENI. CDR3 nucleotides: TGTGCTACGGGGGGAGACCGCACAGATACGCAGTATTTT. The encoded protein is CATGGDRTDTQYF.

This clonotype has a handful of counts. The chain links TRBV30 to TRBJ2-2; D may be TRBD1 (5 bases). This CDR3 contains 13 residues. Trimming removed 5 bases from V and 3 bases from J, with 10 bases in between. Germline V gene lookup returns CDR1 GTSNPN and CDR2 SVGIG (reference sequence). CDR3 sequence (DNA): TGTGCCTGGGACCAGGGATACACCGGGGAGCTGTTTTTT. As protein: CAWDQGYTGELFF.

This clonotype was counted a few times. CDR3 amino acids: CASSQWGVGANENIQYF. The DNA for the CDR3 is TGTGCCAGCAGCCAGTGGGGGGTTGGGGCTAACGAAAACATTCAGTACTTC. The chain links TRBV6-7 to TRBJ2-4; TRBD2 is a possible D gene (6 bases). TRBV6-7 counts as an open reading frame of uncertain function. The CDR3 contains 17 residues. V was trimmed by 6 bases and J by 5 bases, leaving 23 bases between them.

This clonotype was picked up many times. The chain combines TRBV10-3 with TRBJ2-7; 7 nucleotides align to TRBD1. CDR3 length: 12 amino acids. V trimming: 5 bases; J trimming: 2 bases; junction bases outside the gene matches: 0. Germline lookup yields CDR1 ENHRY and CDR2 SYGVKD. The CDR3 loop reads CAISTGAYEQYF. In DNA, the CDR3 is TGTGCCATCAGTACAGGGGCCTACGAGCAGTACTTC.

This clonotype was seen at least ten times. The chain joins TRBV27 to TRBJ2-2; D is ambiguous. With 8 bases removed from V and 2 bases from J, the gap between germline ends came to 12 bases. Per the germline V gene, CDR1 is MNHEY and CDR2 is SMNVEV (reference sequence). This CDR3 has 14 residues. This CDR3 reads CASRGVTNTGELFF. CDR3 bases: TGTGCCAGCCGTGGAGTGACAAACACCGGGGAGCTGTTTTTT.

This clonotype appeared a few times. This chain connects TRBV6-2 or TRBV6-3 to TRBJ2-4; D uncertain. There are 13 residues in the CDR3. Germline CDR1 MNHEY, CDR2 SVGEGT. V was trimmed by 1 base and J by 3 bases, leaving 4 bases between them. The CDR3 DNA reads as TGTGCCAGCAGTTACTGGGACAAAAACATTCAGTACTTC. This encodes CASSYWDKNIQYF.

This clonotype was found a few times. The V and J genes are TRBV5-5 and TRBJ2-3, with D possibly being TRBD2 (6 bases). From germline, CDR1 is SGHKS and CDR2 YYEKEE (reference sequence). The CDR3 spans 15 residues. The ends were cut back, 3 bases at V and 4 bases at J, with 15 bases in the middle. The CDR3 loop reads CASSWDFGGADTQYF. As DNA, the CDR3 is TGTGCCAGCAGCTGGGACTTCGGTGGGGCAGATACGCAGTATTTT.

At least ten counts were recorded for this clonotype. This chain connects TRBV9 to TRBJ1-5; TRBD1 matches 7 bases. Unmatched junction bases numbered 10, after V lost 4 bases and J lost 0 bases. In germline, CDR1 is SGDLS, CDR2 YYNGEE. The CDR3 is 17 residues long. CDR3 nucleotides: TGTGCCAGCAGCCCCGGGACAGTTCCGAATAGCAATCAGCCCCAGCATTTT. It yields the protein CASSPGTVPNSNQPQHF.

This clonotype came up many times. V gene TRBV29-1 combines with J gene TRBJ2-7, with D perhaps matching TRBD1 or TRBD2 (5 bases each). CDR3 size: 16 residues. Germline V gives CDR1 SQVTM, CDR2 ANQGSEA. Trimming cost V 0 bases and J 4 bases, with 19 bases left between them. The CDR3 bases are TGCAGCGTTGAAGATCGGGGCCTAGGGGCGCGTTACGAGCAGTACTTC. This sequence encodes CSVEDRGLGARYEQYF.